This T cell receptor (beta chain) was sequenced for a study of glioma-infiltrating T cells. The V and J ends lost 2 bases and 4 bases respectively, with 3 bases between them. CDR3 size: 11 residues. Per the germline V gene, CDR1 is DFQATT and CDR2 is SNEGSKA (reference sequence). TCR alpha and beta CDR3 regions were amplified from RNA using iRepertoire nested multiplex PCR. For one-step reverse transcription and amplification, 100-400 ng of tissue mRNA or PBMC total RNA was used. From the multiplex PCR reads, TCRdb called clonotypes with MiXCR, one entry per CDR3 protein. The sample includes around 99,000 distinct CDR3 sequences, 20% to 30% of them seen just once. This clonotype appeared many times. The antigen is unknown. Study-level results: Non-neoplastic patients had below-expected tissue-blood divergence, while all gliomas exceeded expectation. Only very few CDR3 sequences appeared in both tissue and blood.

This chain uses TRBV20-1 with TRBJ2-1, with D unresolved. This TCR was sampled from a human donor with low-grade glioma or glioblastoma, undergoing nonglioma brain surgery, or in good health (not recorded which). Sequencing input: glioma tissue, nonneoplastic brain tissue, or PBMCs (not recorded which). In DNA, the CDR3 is TGCAGTGCTAGACAGTACAATGAGCAGTTCTTC. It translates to CSARQYNEQFF.